This T cell receptor beta chain appears in the sequencing data of a study of blood T cell repertoires in COVID-19. The germline gives CDR1 SGHDT, CDR2 YYEEEE. The CDR3 covers 17 residues. V trimming: 4 bases; J trimming: 1 base; junction bases outside the gene matches: 8. This table comes from immunoSEQ multiplex PCR, and its TCRdb copy is limited to in-frame clones, with some not included. Among about 320,000 clones listed, about 92% were seen once. Participants' reported clinical history set cohort assignment. The sample consisted of PBMCs or T cells enriched from blood (not recorded which). The gene calls are TRBV5-6 and TRBJ2-3, with 11 bases that match TRBD2. The sequence came from a man between 60 and 75 years old who had recovered from COVID-19. CDR3 sequence reads: CASSTGTSGLGTDTQYF. In nucleotides, the CDR3 is TGTGCCAGCAGCACCGGGACTAGCGGACTGGGCACAGATACGCAGTATTTT.